Shown below are 23 T cell receptor beta chains from a single sample sequenced in a study of STAT3 mutations in large granular lymphocyte leukemia (dated by TCRdb to about 2019). General conclusions and limits of the study: At least one immunodominant TCRbeta clonotype was present in every T-LGLL patient, and multiple immunodominant subclonotypes appeared in about half of the T-LGLL patients.

The antigens for these receptors are not known. Library preparation used the immunoSEQ multiplex PCR assay. TCRdb's version of the immuneACCESS table is confined to in-frame rearrangements and falls short of the full clone set. An unresolved V gene accounts for under half of the shortfall where checked; the remainder is of unknown origin. Counted in this sample were some 37,000 clones; approximately 91% of them appeared once. The biggest ten clones account for less than 0.55% of the sample. The source material was PBMCs. These receptor sequences come from a human donor with T large granular lymphocyte leukemia. Some clones in this sample may be carry-over from other donors' samples.

The chain combines TRBV18 with TRBJ1-1; D is possibly TRBD1 (5 bases). The CDR3 totals 12 residues. Germline loops: CDR1 KGHSH, CDR2 LQKENI. V shed 1 base and J shed 8 bases, with 8 bases lying between them. The CDR3 here is CASSPRGPEAFF. As DNA, the CDR3 is TGTGCCAGCTCACCACGGGGACCCGAAGCTTTCTTT.

This chain links TRBV19 with TRBJ1-5; no firm D call. The CDR3 totals 13 residues. The germline CDR1 and CDR2 sequences are LNHDA and SQIVND (reference sequence). V lost 6 bases to trimming and J lost 3 bases, with 9 bases between them. DNA of the CDR3: TGTGCCAGTAGCGCGATCCTCAATCAGCCCCAGCATTTT. Its translation: CASSAILNQPQHF.

The gene calls are TRBV18 and TRBJ2-1; the D is unclear. The germline V gene has CDR1 KGHSH and CDR2 LQKENI. The CDR3 is 16 amino acids. The V end lost 6 bases, the J end lost 6 bases, and 21 bases lay between the germline ends. CDR3 amino acids: CASSRVARLSTNEQFF. CDR3 DNA sequence: TGTGCCAGCTCCCGAGTGGCTAGGCTTTCGACCAATGAGCAGTTCTTC.

DNA for the CDR3: TGTGCCAGCAGCACAGGGACGGCGGTTGAAAAACTGTTTTTT. It yields the protein CASSTGTAVEKLFF. The genes are TRBV4-2 and TRBJ1-4; a weak D match, TRBD1 (6 bases). Germline values: CDR1 LGHNA, CDR2 YNFKEQ. V was trimmed by 5 bases and J by 7 bases, leaving 14 bases between them. This CDR3 has 14 amino acids.

J is TRBJ1-5 and V is TRBV4-1, with D tentatively TRBD1 (6 bases). CDR1 and CDR2 from the germline V gene are MGHRA and YSYEKL. This CDR3 region has 18 residues. The ends were cut back, 1 base at V and 7 bases at J, with 23 bases in the middle. CDR3 loop: CASSQAPFRGQLSQPQHF. CDR3 DNA sequence: TGCGCCAGCAGCCAAGCTCCCTTTAGAGGACAGCTAAGCCAGCCCCAGCATTTT.

The chain recombines TRBV5-8 with TRBJ1-5; TRBD1 matches 8 bases. The junction had 6 bases not matched to a gene; V was cut back by 4 bases and J by 3 bases. The CDR3 runs to 15 residues. Looked up from germline, CDR1 is SGHTS and CDR2 is YDEGEE. The CDR3 coding sequence is TGTGCCAGCAGCCAGGGACAGGCCCACAATCAGCCCCAGCATTTT. Amino acids: CASSQGQAHNQPQHF.

The rearrangement joins TRBV5-4 to TRBJ1-5; D unresolved. Per germline, CDR1 SGHNT and CDR2 YYREEE (reference sequence). V dropped 0 bases and J dropped 4 bases, with 11 bases sitting between them. This CDR3 comprises 15 residues. This chain's CDR3 is CASSLGPDSNQPQHF. The CDR3 nucleotides are TGTGCCAGCAGCTTGGGCCCGGACTCAAATCAGCCCCAGCATTTT.

This CDR3 reads CASSQRDRYGYTF. The CDR3 DNA is TGTGCCAGCAGTCAGCGGGACCGCTATGGCTACACCTTC. The chain combines TRBV6-6 with TRBJ1-2, with D perhaps TRBD1 (5 bases). The CDR3 is 13 amino acids. Trimming stripped 5 bases from V and 4 bases from J, with 11 bases between. The germline V gene encodes CDR1 MNHNY and CDR2 SVGAGI (reference sequence).

This clone was recorded a few times. The chain couples TRBV18 to TRBJ1-5, with D unresolved. Germline V gives CDR1 KGHSH, CDR2 LQKENI. The CDR3 sequence is 15 residues long. The ends were cut back, 2 bases at V and 3 bases at J, with 11 bases in the middle. The CDR3 DNA reads as TGTGCCAGCTCACCAAGTGGGCTTGACAATCAGCCCCAGCATTTT. Translation gives CASSPSGLDNQPQHF.

This clone was found a few times. The rearrangement joins TRBV2 to TRBJ1-2; 8 bases fit TRBD1. Per germline, CDR1 SNHLY and CDR2 FYNNEI. V lost 4 bases and J lost 6; bases outside the gene matches: 4. This CDR3 region has 13 residues. The CDR3 here is CASSGDRGDGYTF. CDR3 DNA: TGTGCCAGCAGTGGTGACAGGGGAGATGGCTACACCTTC.

The table lists this clone with a few counts. This chain connects TRBV5-1 to TRBJ1-3; D gene ambiguous. Germline V CDR1 and CDR2: SGHRS, YFSETQ. The CDR3 runs 15 residues. Trimming stripped 0 bases from V and 0 bases from J, with 7 bases between. The CDR3 nucleotides read TGCGCCAGCAGCTTGGAAGGGAACTCTGGAAACACCATATATTTT. Protein sequence: CASSLEGNSGNTIYF.

The rearrangement uses TRBV2 and TRBJ1-4; TRBD1 matches at 7 bases. From germline, CDR1 is SNHLY and CDR2 FYNNEI. This CDR3 has 15 residues. V lost 6 bases, J lost 3 bases, and 7 bases stayed unmatched. The DNA of the CDR3 is TGTGCCAGCAGACTGACCGGGACAGCTAATGAAAAACTGTTTTTT. The encoded protein is CASRLTGTANEKLFF.

The V gene is TRBV7-9, the J gene TRBJ1-6; no clear D. CDR1 is SEHNR and CDR2 is FQNEAQ in the germline V gene (reference sequence). V was shortened by 5 bases and J by 7 bases, with 15 bases between the two germline ends. The CDR3 loop spans 15 amino acids. Written as DNA, the CDR3 is TGTGCCAGCAGCCGTCAGGAGGCGACCAATTCACCCCTCCACTTT. This gives the protein CASSRQEATNSPLHF.

The V call is TRBV5-4, the J call TRBJ2-5, with D possibly TRBD2 on 7 matching bases. V lost 2 bases and J lost 5, with 16 bases in between. CDR1 SGHNT and CDR2 YYREEE come from the germline V gene (reference sequence). The CDR3 extends over 15 amino acids. The CDR3 sequence is CASSFPGGPRETQYF. In DNA, the CDR3 is TGTGCCAGCAGCTTTCCGGGGGGCCCCAGGGAGACCCAGTACTTC.

This chain links TRBV29-1 with TRBJ2-2; no firm D call. Trimming stripped 4 bases from V and 6 bases from J, with 15 bases between. The CDR3 consists of 14 residues. Germline values: CDR1 SQVTM, CDR2 ANQGSEA. CDR3 nucleotide sequence: TGCAGCGTTGCGGGTGGTTCAAATGCCGGGGAGCTGTTTTTT. Translation: CSVAGGSNAGELFF.

J is TRBJ1-1 and V is TRBV5-8; D is unclear. Germline loops: CDR1 SGHTS, CDR2 YDEGEE. The CDR3 extends over 14 amino acids. V was cut by 0 bases and J by 7 bases, with 13 bases left in between. The DNA of the CDR3 is TGTGCCAGCAGCTTGGCTCCTCGAGCGGGTGAAGCTTTCTTT. Residues: CASSLAPRAGEAFF.

The V gene is TRBV7-6, the J gene TRBJ1-1, with D perhaps TRBD1 (6 bases). The CDR3 totals 15 residues. The germline V and J ends were trimmed by 2 bases and 3 bases, with 13 bases remaining between them. Germline CDR1 SGHVS, CDR2 FNYEAQ. CDR3 residues: CASSLLGGRDTEAFF. The CDR3 nucleotides are TGTGCCAGCAGCTTACTCGGGGGCCGGGACACTGAAGCTTTCTTT.

The V and J genes are TRBV7-2 and TRBJ1-1, with D hard to call. The CDR3 is 14 residues long. The germline gives CDR1 SGHTA, CDR2 FQGNSA. With 4 bases removed from V and 2 bases from J, the gap between germline ends came to 11 bases. The CDR3: CASSSLGINTEAFF. As DNA, the CDR3 is TGTGCCAGCAGCTCATTGGGGATCAACACTGAAGCTTTCTTT.

Only one count was recorded for this clone. The CDR3 DNA sequence: TGTGCCAGCAGTGGACGGGGTAGTTATGGCTACACCTTC. This sequence encodes CASSGRGSYGYTF. This rearrangement joins TRBV2 to TRBJ1-2; D call uncertain. This CDR3 is built from 13 residues. Germline CDR1 SNHLY, CDR2 FYNNEI. V was pared by 4 bases and J by 5 bases, with 11 bases between.

This chain links TRBV19 with TRBJ2-1; D might be TRBD1 (6 bases). CDR1 and CDR2 from the germline V gene are LNHDA and SQIVND (reference sequence). Trimming cost V 3 bases and J 10 bases, with 10 bases left between them. The CDR3 is 12 residues long. The CDR3 region is CASSIPDREQFF. CDR3 bases: TGTGCCAGTAGTATTCCTGACAGGGAGCAGTTCTTC.

The chain employs TRBV28 and TRBJ1-4, with 7 bases fitting TRBD1. V lost 5 bases, J lost 11 bases, and 11 bases stayed unmatched. Germline CDR1 MDHEN, CDR2 SYDVKM. The CDR3 has 14 residues. The CDR3 bases are TGTGCCAGCAGTCCGGGACAGAACTTCGGGAAACTGTTTTTT. Its translation: CASSPGQNFGKLFF.

V gene TRBV25-1 combines with J gene TRBJ1-2; D may be TRBD1 (6 bases). Trimming stripped 6 bases from V and 7 bases from J, with 18 bases between. This CDR3 spans 14 amino acids. Per the germline V gene, CDR1 is MGHDK and CDR2 is SYGVNS. DNA of the CDR3: TGTGCCAGCAGGAGGGGGGGGCCGTTTAGTGGCTACACCTTC. Its translation is CASRRGGPFSGYTF.

The chain combines TRBV5-6 with TRBJ1-2; unclear D gene. The length of the CDR3 is 13 residues. Germline-derived CDR1 and CDR2 are SGHDT and YYEEEE. Trimming left V 4 bases short and J 8 bases short, with 15 bases between. In DNA, the CDR3 is TGTGCCAGCAGCCGGAAGGTCCCGGGCGGCTACACCTTC. Its translation: CASSRKVPGGYTF. Looking up the rest from reference TRBV5-6 and TRBJ1-2 gives the full variable domain: DAGVTQSPTHLIKTRGQQVTLRCSPKSGHDTVSWYQQALGQGPQFIFQYYEEEERQRGNFPDRFSGHQFPNYSSELNVNALLLGDSALYLCASSRKVPGGYTFGSGTRLTVV.